This TCR beta chain was documented in a study of shared clonotypes between healthy human individuals. Study information: Every donor yielded three CD4 naive, three CD4 memory, two CD8 naive and one CD8 memory plate.

CD4+ cells yielded CD45RA+ naive and CD45RA-negative memory subsets. Germline V gene sequence: CDR1 SNHLY, CDR2 FYNNEI. The CDR3 is 13 amino acids. The V segment lost 5 bases and the J segment 7 bases; nucleotides outside the gene matches: 4. This clone was counted once. It was at deep level that the assay was run. The material for each subset, its genomic DNA, was split evenly across several immunoSEQ plates. Here immunoSEQ multiplex PCR was the method, and the copy in TCRdb shows in-frame clones only, minus some. The data contain over a million clones, more than 95% of them singletons. The chain carries TRBV2 and TRBJ1-5; 8 bases are shared with TRBD1. The clonotype originates from a man aged 25 to 40 in good health. The sequenced material came from naive CD4+ T cells sorted from blood. Documented subset: CD45RA+ positively selected. The CDR3, as DNA: TGTGCCAGCAGTCCGGACAGGGTCCAGCCCCAGCATTTT. Encoded protein: CASSPDRVQPQHF. The complete variable domain, with remaining parts taken from reference TRBV2 and TRBJ1-5, reads EPEVTQTPSHQVTQMGQEVILRCVPISNHLYFYWYRQILGQKVEFLVSFYNNEISEKSEIFDDQFSVERPDGSNFTLKIRSTKLEDSAMYFCASSPDRVQPQHFGDGTRLSIL.